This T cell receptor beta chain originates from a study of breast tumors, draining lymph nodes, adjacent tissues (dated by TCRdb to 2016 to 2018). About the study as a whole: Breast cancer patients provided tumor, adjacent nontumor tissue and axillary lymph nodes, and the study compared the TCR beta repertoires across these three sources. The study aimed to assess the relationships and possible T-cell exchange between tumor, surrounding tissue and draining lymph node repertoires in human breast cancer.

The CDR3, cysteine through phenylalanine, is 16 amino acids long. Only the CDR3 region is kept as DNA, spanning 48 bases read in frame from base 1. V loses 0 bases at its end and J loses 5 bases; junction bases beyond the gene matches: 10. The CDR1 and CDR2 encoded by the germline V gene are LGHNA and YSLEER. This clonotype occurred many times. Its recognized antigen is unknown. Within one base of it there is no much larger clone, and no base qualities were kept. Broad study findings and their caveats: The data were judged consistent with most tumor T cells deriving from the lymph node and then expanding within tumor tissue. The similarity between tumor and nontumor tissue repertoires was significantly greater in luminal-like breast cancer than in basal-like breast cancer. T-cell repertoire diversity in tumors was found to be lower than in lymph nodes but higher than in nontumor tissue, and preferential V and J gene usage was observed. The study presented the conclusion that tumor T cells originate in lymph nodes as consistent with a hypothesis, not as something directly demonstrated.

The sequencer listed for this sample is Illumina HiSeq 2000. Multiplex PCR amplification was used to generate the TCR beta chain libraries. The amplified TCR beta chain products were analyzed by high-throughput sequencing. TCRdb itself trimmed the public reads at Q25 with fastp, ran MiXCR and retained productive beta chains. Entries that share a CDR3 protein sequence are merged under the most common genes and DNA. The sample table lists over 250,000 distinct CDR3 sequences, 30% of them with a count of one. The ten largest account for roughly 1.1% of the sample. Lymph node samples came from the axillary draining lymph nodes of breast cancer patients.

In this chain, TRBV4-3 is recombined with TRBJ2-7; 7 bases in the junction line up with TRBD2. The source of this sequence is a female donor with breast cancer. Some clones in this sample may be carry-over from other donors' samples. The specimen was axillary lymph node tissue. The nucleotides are TGCGCCAGCAGCCAAGAAGGTCCAGGGCGGGGGAACGAGCAGTACTTC. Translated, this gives CASSQEGPGRGNEQYF.